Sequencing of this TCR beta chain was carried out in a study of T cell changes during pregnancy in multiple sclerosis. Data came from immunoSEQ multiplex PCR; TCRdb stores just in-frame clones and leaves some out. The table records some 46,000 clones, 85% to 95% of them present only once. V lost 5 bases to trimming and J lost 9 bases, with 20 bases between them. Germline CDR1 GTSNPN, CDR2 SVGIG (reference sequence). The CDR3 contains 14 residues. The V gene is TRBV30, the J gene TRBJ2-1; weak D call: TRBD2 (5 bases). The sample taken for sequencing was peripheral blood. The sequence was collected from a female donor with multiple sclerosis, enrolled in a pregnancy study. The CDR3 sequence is CAWVWHRTSSEQFF. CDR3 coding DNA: TGTGCCTGGGTCTGGCATCGGACTTCCAGTGAGCAGTTCTTC.